This T cell receptor beta chain emerged from a study of cytomegalovirus exposure and HLA in healthy donors (dated by TCRdb to about 2017). Looking at the study overall: An earlier analysis of 587 of the donors reported approximately 260 Gb of sequence data and around 120 million unique TCR beta sequences obtained from about 179 million T cells. The later analysis used no new phenotypic data to find candidate immune exposures, relying instead on TCR beta sequences and their occurrence across donors. In a later genetic analysis, genome-wide SNP genotypes for about 60% of the 666 donors were used, and that subset was treated as a discovery cohort. Every repertoire in the discovery cohort had been generated on one and the same sequencing platform. Besides the first cohort of more than 650 subjects, a separate validation cohort made up of 95 to 150 different subjects was used. The genetic ancestry cluster associated with self-reported Caucasian donors included 80% to 90% of the roughly 410 genotyped donors. The study used immunosequencing to profile the T cell repertoires of hundreds of subjects and linked those repertoires to cytomegalovirus serostatus. Because of strong linkage in the cohort, four to six DR-DQ haplotypes were treated as single units for association and clustering. The aim of the study was to test whether cataloging public T cell receptors could identify signatures of past pathogen exposure. In a later analysis, previously published TCR beta repertoires from several hundred donors were re-analyzed and high-resolution HLA genotyping was added so that TCR occurrence patterns could be studied. To decide whether each TCR beta V gene segment behaved as functional or pseudogenic, an earlier analysis of some 570 of the donors relied on high-throughput TCR beta sequencing. Donor age, sex, ethnicity and CMV serostatus were compiled alongside the repertoire data. Across around 400 genotyped donors of the cohort, an average of about 240,000 unique TCR beta nucleotide sequences per donor were sequenced, and roughly 20% of those sequences were non-productive. Both class I and class II loci were covered by HLA typing, at four-digit resolution. An early release covering 550 to 700 HLA-typed donors comprised about 320 gigabases of sequencing data and roughly 86 million unique TCR sequences. The number of donors typed differed by locus, with 629-630 for A, B, C, DRB1 and DQB1, around 560 for DQA1, nearly 610 for DPA1, and 400 to 490 for DPB1. The study combined high-throughput TCR immunosequencing, statistical association of individual TCRs with disease status, and machine learning to predict cytomegalovirus infection status. The paper's findings and limits, for the study overall: When HLA alleles, especially DR and DQ, strongly co-occurred, TCR associations were difficult to assign to individual alleles. The sequencing pipeline was judged likely to have produced a cluster of highly shared sequence variants as a technical artifact. For the cohort, immune exposure information was limited to CMV serostatus. According to a later genetic analysis, donors in an Asian-associated ancestry cluster had fewer N-insertions in productive TCRs than the approximately 690-donor mean. Roughly uniform sequencing depth across donors was assumed in presence/absence analyses, although this assumption may not hold. The classifier was reported to diagnose cytomegalovirus status with high specificity and sensitivity in both the original and validation cohorts. A later analysis found that HLA-associated TCR beta chains were more clonally expanded and had lower generation probabilities than equally common non-associated chains. A few of the identified cytomegalovirus-associated TCR beta chains were confirmed in vitro to be specific for cytomegalovirus antigens. According to a later analysis, most CMV-associated TCR beta chains appeared to be HLA-restricted, and the HLA associations seemed to be driven largely by CMV exposure. At a false discovery rate of 0.05, a later analysis linked roughly 17,000 TCR beta sequences to specific HLA alleles. In an earlier analysis of several hundred of the donors, most TCR beta V segments were observed in productive rearrangements about 87% or about 30% of the time, broadly matching IMGT annotations. Across donors, most TCR sequences were observed very rarely, whereas some public TCRs were present in many individuals. Some IMGT-functional V segments, including TRBV6-2 and TRBV6-3, could not be distinguished by the 87-base-pair reads and were therefore excluded. HLA typing was unavailable for some donors at each locus, so association tests used only the typed subset. Approximately 16 rarely observed V segments, including chromosome 9 orphons, were excluded from the earlier analysis of approximately 600 of the donors because counts were too low. A further reported finding was that TCR beta sequences accurately predicted the HLA-A and HLA-B alleles for most subjects in the first cohort. Several of the top co-occurrence clusters appeared to be linked to parvovirus B19, influenza, CMV and Epstein-Barr virus, according to a later analysis. In a later analysis, TCR association rates were found to vary across HLA loci, with the most associated TCRs seen for DRB1 alleles and the fewest for HLA-C alleles. A total of roughly 160 TCR beta chains were listed by the study as associated with cytomegalovirus. In a later genetic analysis, a missense DCLRE1C variant was associated with V-gene and J-gene trimming of TCR beta chains, and the association was replicated in an independent cohort. In this cohort, only TCR beta chains were sequenced, and detectable features were limited by the absence of alpha or paired-chain data. Linkage disequilibrium might explain the correlated functional status among segregating V segments, but an unknown experimental factor could not be ruled out. The authors suggested that the approach could potentially be generalized to other disease states and immunological phenotypes.

Regarding this clone: It has no known antigen specificity.

The cohort consisted of 650 to 700 healthy bone marrow donors. Cohort members were all nominally healthy when sampled, although unrecorded immune exposures were likely present. The donor tested CMV seronegative and was one of the 352 seronegative cohort members. Each donor provided a peripheral blood sample, and peripheral blood mononuclear cells were used for TCR beta sequencing. The Qiagen DNeasy Blood Extraction Kit was used to extract genomic DNA from the blood cell samples. The library was generated by the immunoSEQ multiplex PCR assay. For the multiplex PCR, a mixture combining 60 forward primers for TCR Vbeta segments and 13 reverse primers for TCR Jbeta segments was used. Amplification of the CDR3 region of rearranged TCR beta genes was performed with a multiplex PCR assay on genomic DNA. Amplified TCR beta libraries were sequenced as 87-base-pair reads on the Illumina HiSeq System. In the source study's methods: A later analysis counted tens of millions of unique TCR beta chains across the 640 or so repertoires, and around 9.9 million of these chains were shared by at least two donors. Raw reads were error-corrected and collapsed into unique sequences with a nearest-neighbor algorithm that merged closely related sequences to remove PCR and sequencing errors. V, D and J gene segments were assigned by aligning CDR3 sequences to IMGT reference sequences. For a sequence to be retained, a match of at least six nucleotides was required to both a V gene segment and a J gene segment. Rearrangements were classified as productive when the CDR3 lacked stop codons and remained in frame with V and J, and all other rearrangements were classified as non-productive. Following IMGT convention, CDR3 was defined as the stretch from the second conserved V-encoded cysteine to the conserved J-encoded phenylalanine. In an earlier analysis of just under 600 of the donors, sequences lacking an unambiguous match to a single V gene segment were excluded. In an earlier analysis of around 600 of the donors, V segments were called functional above 56.7% productive rearrangements and were called segregating when the between-donor standard deviation exceeded 5%. A statistical classification framework was built for diagnosing cytomegalovirus status from the catalog of TCR beta chain sequences. In a later analysis, TCR nucleotide sequences were compared against IMGT/GENE-DB human TR gene sequences so that V and J genes could be assigned. In a later analysis, CDR3 sequences and most-parsimonious VDJ recombination scenarios were assigned using the TCRdist pipeline. In a later analysis, every TCR beta chain was defined by the combination of its CDR3 amino acid sequence and its V-gene family, and reads without a unique V-gene family were dropped. A later analysis removed 500 to 600 highly shared, low-generation-probability nucleotide sequences to deal with suspected cross-contamination and a sequencing artifact. A later analysis calculated a clonal expansion index for each public chain from normalized within-repertoire ranks of inferred template counts. In a later analysis, generation probabilities were computed using a VDJ recombination model fitted to out-of-frame rearrangements, and the results were checked against IGoR. A later analysis scored TCR-TCR, TCR-HLA and TCR-CMV co-occurrence with hypergeometric tests, applying a repertoire-size bias correction to TCR pairs. To estimate false discovery rates, a later analysis permuted the HLA or CMV assignments 20 times. In a later analysis, co-occurring TCRs were grouped using DBSCAN, and TCRdist sequence similarity was added for clustering within HLA-allele-positive subsets. For co-occurrence clustering, repertoires with fewer than 30,000 or more than 120,000 public chains were excluded, along with four to six repertoires with anomalous nucleotide sharing. Imported from immuneACCESS, the table was reduced by TCRdb to in-frame sequences with V and J called. These copies leave out some clones; in studies compared against another copy, an unresolved V gene accounts for under half, and the cause of the remainder is not known. The D gene and trimming were derived from the DNA, and the V and J assignments and clone size from that table. The table kept for this sample lists around 50,000 clones. The leading ten clones occupy over 2% of the sample.

The CDR3 measures 12 amino acids from cysteine to phenylalanine. The retained sequence is limited to the CDR3, 36 bases, with the frame set at the first base. V is shortened by 2 bases, J by 2 bases, and the region joining them spans 6 bases. CDR1 and CDR2, per the germline V gene (reference sequence), are GTSNPN and SVGIG. The rearrangement joined TRBV30 to TRBJ1-2; the D gene lacks a confident call. The sequenced sample was PBMCs. The receptor comes from a woman aged 35 to 49 in good health and CMV-seronegative. The DNA is TGTGCCTGGAGTACGGGGAACTATGGCTACACCTTC. The encoded protein is CAWSTGNYGYTF.